There are a few counts of the clone carrying this T cell receptor (beta chain). This record belongs to a study of T cell repertoires in cytomegalovirus infection. Study context: Both CMV infection and a matching HLA type were indicated by public TCR beta signatures.

Germline loops: CDR1 DFQATT, CDR2 SNEGSKA (reference sequence). This CDR3 is built from 13 residues. The germline V and J ends were trimmed by 5 bases and 6 bases, with 16 bases remaining between them. TCRdb re-called the reads through MiXCR, storing one row per CDR3 protein. The sample consists of about 260,000 distinct CDR3 sequences, roughly 13% of them appearing once. The sequence was obtained from a human donor in good health (CMV status not recorded). Some clones in this sample may be carry-over from other donors' samples. Material: PBMCs. The chain employs TRBV20-1 and TRBJ1-1; the D gene is possibly TRBD1 (5 bases). The CDR3 DNA reads as TGCAGTGCTCTGGACACCCGAACGGCTGAAGCTTTCTTT. It encodes CSALDTRTAEAFF.